The 20 T cell receptor beta chains presented below share a single source sample, sequenced in a study of cytomegalovirus exposure and HLA in healthy donors. Researchers ran the PCR with 60 Vbeta and 13 Jbeta primers. Profiling relied on immunoSEQ multiplex PCR, and the TCRdb table lists in-frame clones only, not all of them. The table records roughly 100,000 clones, 60% to 85% of them present only once. Sequenced sample: PBMCs. Receptors were obtained from a woman younger than 30 in good health and CMV-seropositive.

J is TRBJ2-4 and V is TRBV19, with 7 bases fitting TRBD1. This CDR3 region has 15 residues. Germline loops: CDR1 LNHDA, CDR2 SQIVND (reference sequence). V was clipped by 5 bases and J by 4 bases; unmatched bases: 8. In DNA, the CDR3 is TGTGCCAGTAGTGTTTTACCGACAGGGAAAAACATTCAGTACTTC. Protein: CASSVLPTGKNIQYF.

The rearrangement joins TRBV15 to TRBJ2-7, with a possible D match to TRBD1 (6 bases). Germline assignment: CDR1 LNHNV and CDR2 YYDKDF (reference sequence). Trimming removed 0 bases from V and 1 base from J, with 10 bases in between. CDR3 length equals 15 residues. CDR3 bases: TGTGCCACCAGCAGAGACAGGGGACAATCCTACGAGCAGTACTTC. It is translated as CATSRDRGQSYEQYF.

This chain links TRBV30 with TRBJ1-1; D gene unclear. Trimming cost V 1 base and J 9 bases, with 6 bases left between them. Germline V lookup: CDR1 GTSNPN, CDR2 SVGIG (reference sequence). The CDR3 contains 10 residues. Here the CDR3 reads CAWSALQAFF. As DNA, the CDR3 is TGTGCCTGGAGTGCCCTCCAAGCTTTCTTT.

This clone was found once. The J gene is TRBJ2-1, the V gene TRBV28, with 7 bases lining up with TRBD2. V lost 5 bases, J lost 8 bases, and 12 bases stayed unmatched. The CDR3 length is 15 residues. Germline values: CDR1 MDHEN, CDR2 SYDVKM. CDR3 nucleotides: TGTGCCAGCAGTCCCACTGGACTAGTTAAGGATGAGCAGTTCTTC. Translating it yields CASSPTGLVKDEQFF. Looking up the rest from reference TRBV28 and TRBJ2-1 gives the full variable domain: DVKVTQSSRYLVKRTGEKVFLECVQDMDHENMFWYRQDPGLGLRLIYFSYDVKMKEKGDIPEGYSVSREKKERFSLILESASTNQTSMYLCASSPTGLVKDEQFFGPGTRLTVL.

The CDR3 spells CASSYSGTSDYNEQFF. CDR3 bases: TGTGCCAGCAGTTACTCCGGGACTAGCGATTACAATGAGCAGTTCTTC. The genes are TRBV6-5 and TRBJ2-1, with 10 positions matching TRBD2. The CDR3 length is 16 residues. Losses at the gene ends were 0 bases for V and 4 bases for J; bases not matched to a gene: 3. Germline V gene lookup returns CDR1 MNHEY and CDR2 SVGAGI.

The chain carries TRBV9 and TRBJ2-2; D is undetermined. The CDR3 runs to 13 residues. Germline CDR1 and CDR2: SGDLS and YYNGEE. Trimming removed 4 bases at V and 5 bases at J, with 9 bases between. CDR3 coding DNA: TGTGCCAGCAGCCCCCCGCGGACCGGGGAGCTGTTTTTT. Protein sequence: CASSPPRTGELFF.

In this sample, this clone turned up a few times. V is TRBV5-1 and J is TRBJ1-2, with D tentatively TRBD1 (5 bases). The V end lost 0 bases, the J end lost 2 bases, and 8 bases lay between the germline ends. The CDR3 spans 14 residues. Germline CDR1 reads SGHRS; CDR2 reads YFSETQ. The CDR3 nucleotides are TGCGCCAGCAGCTTGGAGGCAGGGAACTATGGCTACACCTTC. Translation: CASSLEAGNYGYTF.

The DNA of the CDR3 is TGTGCCAGCAGTGAAATCCCAGGTAGCGGGAGGTACAATGAGCAGTTCTTC. It specifies CASSEIPGSGRYNEQFF. This chain joins TRBV6-1 and TRBJ2-1, with 10 bases aligning to TRBD2. The CDR3 sequence is 17 residues long. Germline trimming cut 2 bases from V and 4 bases from J; bases unmatched to any gene: 8. CDR1 and CDR2 from the germline V gene are MNHNS and SASEGT.

This chain links TRBV27 with TRBJ2-2, with TRBD2 matching over 12 bases. With 5 bases clipped from V and 4 bases from J, the junction kept 5 bases outside the gene matches. Germline lookup yields CDR1 MNHEY and CDR2 SMNVEV (reference sequence). CDR3 size: 16 residues. The CDR3 nucleotides read TGTGCCAGCAGTCCAACTAGCGGGAGGAGCACCGGGGAGCTGTTTTTT. Its translation: CASSPTSGRSTGELFF.

This chain joins TRBV5-1 and TRBJ1-2; possible D gene TRBD1, 6 bases. Germline assignment: CDR1 SGHRS and CDR2 YFSETQ. This CDR3 is 12 amino acids long. V lost 0 bases, J lost 8 bases, and 8 bases lay in between. The CDR3 reads CASSLDRAGYTF. CDR3 DNA: TGCGCCAGCAGCTTGGACAGGGCCGGCTACACCTTC.

J is TRBJ2-5 and V is TRBV7-8; 11 bases align to TRBD1. CDR1 SGHVS and CDR2 FQNEAQ come from the germline V gene. With V trimmed by 2 bases and J by 3 bases, 5 bases remained unmatched. There are 16 residues in the CDR3. CDR3 in amino acids: CASSLRGTGGKETQYF. CDR3 nucleotides: TGTGCCAGCAGCTTAAGAGGGACAGGGGGAAAAGAGACCCAGTACTTC.

The rearrangement joins TRBV6-5 to TRBJ2-2, with D maybe TRBD2 (6 bases). The CDR3 spans 15 residues. Trimming cost V 5 bases and J 1 base, with 11 bases left between them. Germline V gives CDR1 MNHEY, CDR2 SVGAGI. CDR3 protein: CASSLGTGNTGELFF. CDR3 DNA sequence: TGTGCCAGCAGTCTCGGGACTGGGAACACCGGGGAGCTGTTTTTT.

The rearrangement joins TRBV29-1 to TRBJ1-5, with 7 bases that match TRBD1. The length of the CDR3 is 15 residues. CDR1 and CDR2 (germline): SQVTM, ANQGSEA. Losses at the gene ends were 5 bases for V and 0 bases for J; bases not matched to a gene: 7. CDR3 residues: CSVTTTGDSNQPQHF. CDR3 nucleotide sequence: TGCAGCGTTACAACAACAGGGGATAGCAATCAGCCCCAGCATTTT. The complete variable domain, with remaining parts taken from reference TRBV29-1 and TRBJ1-5, reads SAVISQKPSRDICQRGTSLTIQCQVDSQVTMMFWYRQQPGQSLTLIATANQGSEATYESGFVIDKFPISRPNLTFSTLTVSNMSPEDSSIYLCSVTTTGDSNQPQHFGDGTRLSIL.

V is TRBV29-1 and J is TRBJ2-5; TRBD2 agrees at 15 bases. The CDR3 has 15 residues. Germline CDR1 SQVTM, CDR2 ANQGSEA. The J segment lost 5 bases and the V segment lost 5 bases, leaving 6 bases of the junction unmatched. The CDR3 DNA reads as TGCAGCGTTCAAGGACTAGCGGGAGGGAGCGAGACCCAGTACTTC. Translation: CSVQGLAGGSETQYF. The full variable domain, in which reference TRBV29-1 and TRBJ2-5 provide the parts outside the CDR3, is SAVISQKPSRDICQRGTSLTIQCQVDSQVTMMFWYRQQPGQSLTLIATANQGSEATYESGFVIDKFPISRPNLTFSTLTVSNMSPEDSSIYLCSVQGLAGGSETQYFGPGTRLLVL.

This clone showed up just a few times. The J gene is TRBJ2-1, the V gene TRBV6-6; maybe TRBD2 (6 bases). Germline-derived CDR1 and CDR2 are MNHNY and SVGAGI (reference sequence). Trimming shortened V by 3 bases and J by 3 bases, and 9 bases separated the two germline ends. This CDR3 is 14 amino acids long. The CDR3 here is CASSYGGIYNEQFF. The CDR3 nucleotides read TGTGCCAGCAGTTATGGCGGGATCTACAATGAGCAGTTCTTC.

This chain joins TRBV27 and TRBJ1-1; the D is unclear. Germline CDR1 and CDR2: MNHEY and SMNVEV (reference sequence). Trimming stripped 3 bases from V and 3 bases from J, with 2 bases between. The CDR3 extends over 11 amino acids. The CDR3, as DNA: TGTGCCAGCAGTTTCTACACTGAAGCTTTCTTT. This codes for CASSFYTEAFF.

The CDR3, as DNA: TGCGCCAGCAGCACCGGACTAGCGGGAGGGTTCTACAATGAGCAGTTCTTC. This gives the protein CASSTGLAGGFYNEQFF. The genes are TRBV5-1 and TRBJ2-1, with 15 bases that match TRBD2. V dropped 4 bases and J dropped 3; count of bases not matched to a gene: 5. Germline V gene data show CDR1 as SGHRS and CDR2 as YFSETQ. The CDR3 covers 17 residues.

In this sample, this clone turned up a few times. V gene TRBV5-4 combines with J gene TRBJ2-5; TRBD2 agrees at 7 bases. From germline, CDR1 is SGHNT and CDR2 YYREEE (reference sequence). Trimming took 3 bases from V and 5 from J; bases not matched to a gene: 13. The CDR3 spans 16 residues. The CDR3 reads CASSSVYGRADETQYF. CDR3 bases: TGTGCCAGCAGCTCCGTCTATGGGAGGGCCGATGAGACCCAGTACTTC.

This clone came up a few times. The V gene is TRBV10-3, the J gene TRBJ2-7; possibly TRBD1 for D (6 bases). This CDR3 is built from 14 residues. Germline CDR1 ENHRY, CDR2 SYGVKD. V was clipped by 6 bases and J by 3 bases, with 15 bases between them. CDR3: CAISLTGYFYEQYF. CDR3 nucleotides: TGTGCCATCAGCTTGACAGGCTACTTCTACGAGCAGTACTTC.

The CDR3 reads CASSFLGGGNGYTF. CDR3 in DNA: TGTGCCAGCAGCTTTCTCGGTGGAGGCAATGGCTACACCTTC. The V call is TRBV7-9, the J call TRBJ1-2, with D unclear. V was trimmed by 3 bases and J by 6 bases, leaving 14 bases between them. The germline V gene has CDR1 SEHNR and CDR2 FQNEAQ (reference sequence). CDR3 length equals 14 residues.